The clone carrying this TCR beta chain was detected a few times. For TCR beta, libraries came from quantitative 5'-RACE with molecular barcodes. TCRdb redid the calling of the 5' RACE reads with MiXCR, one entry per CDR3 protein. The top ten clones hold about 1.1% of a sample with 300,000 to 350,000 distinct CDR3 sequences, roughly 14% of them seen once. The source of the sample is a study of CD8 T cells in ankylosing spondylitis. The sequenced sample was blood, either unsorted or a sorted T cell fraction (not recorded which). The TCR originated in a male donor with ankylosing spondylitis or in good health (not recorded which).

CDR3 nucleotide sequence: TGTGCCAGCCGCTGGGACGAGCAGTACTTC. Protein: CASRWDEQYF. V gene TRBV5-6 combines with J gene TRBJ2-7, with no clear D. This CDR3 comprises 10 residues. Germline-derived CDR1 and CDR2 are SGHDT and YYEEEE. Between the trimmed V and J ends, which lost 7 bases and 5 bases, there was a span of 7 bases.